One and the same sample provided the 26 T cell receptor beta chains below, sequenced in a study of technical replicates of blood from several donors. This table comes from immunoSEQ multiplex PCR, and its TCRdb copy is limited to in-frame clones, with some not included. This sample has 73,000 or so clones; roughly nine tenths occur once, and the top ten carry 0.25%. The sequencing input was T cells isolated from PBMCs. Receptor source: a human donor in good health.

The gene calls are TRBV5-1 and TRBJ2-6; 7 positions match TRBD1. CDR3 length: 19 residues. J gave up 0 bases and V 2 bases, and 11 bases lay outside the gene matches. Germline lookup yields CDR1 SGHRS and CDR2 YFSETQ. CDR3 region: CASSFGQVSLSSGANVLTF. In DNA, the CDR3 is TGCGCCAGCAGCTTCGGACAGGTTTCTTTAAGCTCTGGGGCCAACGTCCTGACTTTC. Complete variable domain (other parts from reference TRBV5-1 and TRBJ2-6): KAGVTQTPRYLIKTRGQQVTLSCSPISGHRSVSWYQQTPGQGLQFLFEYFSETQRNKGNFPGRFSGRQFSNSRSEMNVSTLELGDSALYLCASSFGQVSLSSGANVLTFGAGSRLTVL.

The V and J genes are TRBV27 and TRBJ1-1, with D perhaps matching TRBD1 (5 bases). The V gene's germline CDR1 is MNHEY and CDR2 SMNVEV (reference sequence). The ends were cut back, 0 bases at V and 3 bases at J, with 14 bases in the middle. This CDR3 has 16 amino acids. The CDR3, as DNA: TGTGCCAGCAGTTTATCTGGTGAGGGAGGGGACACTGAAGCTTTCTTT. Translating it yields CASSLSGEGGDTEAFF.

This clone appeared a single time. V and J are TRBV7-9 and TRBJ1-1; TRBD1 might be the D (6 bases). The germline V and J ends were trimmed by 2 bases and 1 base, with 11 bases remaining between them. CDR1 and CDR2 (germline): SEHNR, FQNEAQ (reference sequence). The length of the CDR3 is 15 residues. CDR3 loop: CASSLKRGQNTEAFF. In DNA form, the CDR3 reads TGTGCCAGCAGCTTAAAGCGGGGACAGAACACTGAAGCTTTCTTT.

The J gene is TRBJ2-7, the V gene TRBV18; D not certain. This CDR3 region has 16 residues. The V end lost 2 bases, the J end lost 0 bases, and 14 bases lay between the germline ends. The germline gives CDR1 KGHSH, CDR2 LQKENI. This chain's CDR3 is CASSPNGGLSSYEQYF. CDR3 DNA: TGTGCCAGCTCACCAAACGGCGGCCTGAGCTCCTACGAGCAGTACTTC.

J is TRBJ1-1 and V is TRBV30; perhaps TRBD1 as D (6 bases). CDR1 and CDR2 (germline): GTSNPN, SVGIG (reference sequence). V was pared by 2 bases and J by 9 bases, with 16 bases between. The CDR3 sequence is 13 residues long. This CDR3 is CAWSSRGAFKAFF. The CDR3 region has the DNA TGTGCCTGGAGTAGCAGGGGAGCCTTCAAAGCTTTCTTT.

CDR3 nucleotides: TGTGCCAGCAGTTACTCCGACCAGGGTCGTGGCTACACCTTC. Residues: CASSYSDQGRGYTF. V is TRBV6-5 and J is TRBJ1-2, with D possibly being TRBD1 (5 bases). The V and J ends lost 0 bases and 7 bases respectively, with 12 bases between them. Germline V gene lookup returns CDR1 MNHEY and CDR2 SVGAGI. This CDR3 comprises 14 residues.

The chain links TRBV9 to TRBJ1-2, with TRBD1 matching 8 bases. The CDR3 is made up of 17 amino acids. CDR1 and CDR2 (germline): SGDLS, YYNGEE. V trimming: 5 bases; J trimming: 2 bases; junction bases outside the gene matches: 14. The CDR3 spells CASSITHGQGPNYGYTF. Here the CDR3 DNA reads TGTGCCAGCAGTATCACCCATGGACAGGGACCGAACTATGGCTACACCTTC. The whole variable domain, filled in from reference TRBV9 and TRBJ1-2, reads DSGVTQTPKHLITATGQRVTLRCSPRSGDLSVYWYQQSLDQGLQFLIQYYNGEERAKGNILERFSAQQFPDLHSELNLSSLELGDSALYFCASSITHGQGPNYGYTFGSGTRLTVV.

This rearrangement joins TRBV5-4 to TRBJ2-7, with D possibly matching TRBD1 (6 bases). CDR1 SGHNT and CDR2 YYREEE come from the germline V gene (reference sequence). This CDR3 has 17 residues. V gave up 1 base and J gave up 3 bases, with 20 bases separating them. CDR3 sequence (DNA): TGTGCCAGCAGCTTGAGTAAGGGAACGCAGGGGAGCTACGAGCAGTACTTC. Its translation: CASSLSKGTQGSYEQYF.

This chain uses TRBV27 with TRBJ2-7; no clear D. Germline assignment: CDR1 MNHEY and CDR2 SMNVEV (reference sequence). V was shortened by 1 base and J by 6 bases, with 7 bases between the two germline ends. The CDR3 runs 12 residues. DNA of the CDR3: TGTGCCAGCAGTTTATATGGGCGCGAGCAGTACTTC. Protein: CASSLYGREQYF.

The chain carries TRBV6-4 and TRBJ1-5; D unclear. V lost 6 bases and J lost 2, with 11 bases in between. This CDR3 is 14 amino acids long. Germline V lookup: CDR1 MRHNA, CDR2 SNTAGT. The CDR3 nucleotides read TGTGCCAGCAGCACAGATTCCGGCAATCAGCCCCAGCATTTT. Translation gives CASSTDSGNQPQHF.

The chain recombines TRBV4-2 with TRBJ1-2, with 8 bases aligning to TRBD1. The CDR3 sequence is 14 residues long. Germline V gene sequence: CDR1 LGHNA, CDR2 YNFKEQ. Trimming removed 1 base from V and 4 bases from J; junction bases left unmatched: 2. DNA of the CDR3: TGTGCCAGCAGCCAAGCGGGACAGGTCTATGGCTACACCTTC. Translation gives CASSQAGQVYGYTF.

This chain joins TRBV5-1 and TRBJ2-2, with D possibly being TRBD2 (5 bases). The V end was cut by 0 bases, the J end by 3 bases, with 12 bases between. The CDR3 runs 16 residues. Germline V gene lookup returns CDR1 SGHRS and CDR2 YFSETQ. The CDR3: CASSLAGGSDTGELFF. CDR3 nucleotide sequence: TGCGCCAGCAGCTTGGCTGGAGGTAGCGACACCGGGGAGCTGTTTTTT.

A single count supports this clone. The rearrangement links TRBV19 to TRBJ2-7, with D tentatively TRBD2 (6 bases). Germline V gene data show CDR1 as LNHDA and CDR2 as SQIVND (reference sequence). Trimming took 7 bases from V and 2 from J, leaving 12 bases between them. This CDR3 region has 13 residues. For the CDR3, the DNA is TGTGCCAGTACCCGGGACTCCCCCTACGAGCAGTACTTC. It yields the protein CASTRDSPYEQYF.

CDR3 nucleotide sequence: TGTGCCAGCAGTTACAAAGGACAGGGTGGCGAAAAACTGTTTTTT. Amino acid sequence: CASSYKGQGGEKLFF. The chain combines TRBV6-5 with TRBJ1-4; TRBD1 aligns across 8 bases. The CDR3 contains 15 residues. CDR1 is MNHEY, CDR2 SVGAGI, per germline. Unmatched junction bases numbered 7, after V lost 2 bases and J lost 8 bases.

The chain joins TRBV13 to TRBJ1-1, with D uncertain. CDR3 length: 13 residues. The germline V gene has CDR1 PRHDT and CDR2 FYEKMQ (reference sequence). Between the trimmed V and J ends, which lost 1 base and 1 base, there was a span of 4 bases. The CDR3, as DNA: TGTGCCAGCAGCTTAGACAGGAACACTGAAGCTTTCTTT. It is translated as CASSLDRNTEAFF.

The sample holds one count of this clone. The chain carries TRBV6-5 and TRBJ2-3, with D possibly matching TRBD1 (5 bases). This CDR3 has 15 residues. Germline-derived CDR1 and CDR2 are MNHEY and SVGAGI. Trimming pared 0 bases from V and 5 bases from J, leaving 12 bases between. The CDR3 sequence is CASSYSGRVVDTQYF. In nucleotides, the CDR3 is TGTGCCAGCAGTTACTCGGGCAGGGTCGTAGATACGCAGTATTTT.

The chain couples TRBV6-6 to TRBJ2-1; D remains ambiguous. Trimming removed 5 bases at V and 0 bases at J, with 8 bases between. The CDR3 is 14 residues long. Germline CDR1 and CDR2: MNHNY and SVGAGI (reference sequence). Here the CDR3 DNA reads TGTGCCAGCAGTAAGAGGAGCTCCTACAATGAGCAGTTCTTC. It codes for CASSKRSSYNEQFF.

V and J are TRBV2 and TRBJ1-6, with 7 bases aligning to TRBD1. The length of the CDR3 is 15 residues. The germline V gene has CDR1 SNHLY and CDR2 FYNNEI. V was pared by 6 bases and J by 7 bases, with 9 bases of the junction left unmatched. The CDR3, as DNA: TGTGCCAGCAGAGGTCGGACAGGAGGCAATTCACCCCTCCACTTT. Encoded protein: CASRGRTGGNSPLHF.

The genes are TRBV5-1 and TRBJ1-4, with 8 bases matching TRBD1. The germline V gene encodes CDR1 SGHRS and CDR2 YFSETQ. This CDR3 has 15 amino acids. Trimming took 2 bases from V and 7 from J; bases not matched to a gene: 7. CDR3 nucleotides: TGCGCCAGCAGCTTTCGGACAGGGCCCGGTGAAAAACTGTTTTTT. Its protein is CASSFRTGPGEKLFF.

The CDR3 nucleotides read TGTGCCAGCAGCTTCGGGGAACTTGATGGCTACACCTTC. This encodes CASSFGELDGYTF. This chain joins TRBV7-8 and TRBJ1-2; D not resolved. Trimming removed 3 bases at V and 6 bases at J, with 11 bases between. The CDR3 is 13 amino acids. Germline CDR1 SGHVS, CDR2 FQNEAQ.

CDR3 nucleotide sequence: TGTGCCAGTATTGGAACAGGGCCAAGAGGAAACACCATATATTTT. Protein product: CASIGTGPRGNTIYF. V gene TRBV19 combines with J gene TRBJ1-3; a weak D match, TRBD1 (6 bases). CDR3 length: 15 residues. Trimming pared 7 bases from V and 4 bases from J, leaving 17 bases between. Germline V gene data show CDR1 as LNHDA and CDR2 as SQIVND (reference sequence).

The CDR3 here is CASSQDRRSEQPQHF. The CDR3 DNA follows: TGCGCCAGCAGCCAAGATCGGAGAAGCGAACAGCCCCAGCATTTT. This chain joins TRBV4-1 and TRBJ1-5; D not certain. V was cut by 0 bases and J by 7 bases, with 13 bases left in between. The CDR3 contains 15 residues. Germline lookup yields CDR1 MGHRA and CDR2 YSYEKL.

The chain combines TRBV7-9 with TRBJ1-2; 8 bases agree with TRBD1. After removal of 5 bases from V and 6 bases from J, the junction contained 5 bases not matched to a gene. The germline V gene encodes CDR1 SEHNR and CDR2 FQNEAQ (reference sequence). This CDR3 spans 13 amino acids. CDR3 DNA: TGTGCCAGCAGCCCAGGGGGCGCCCATGGCTACACCTTC. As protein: CASSPGGAHGYTF.

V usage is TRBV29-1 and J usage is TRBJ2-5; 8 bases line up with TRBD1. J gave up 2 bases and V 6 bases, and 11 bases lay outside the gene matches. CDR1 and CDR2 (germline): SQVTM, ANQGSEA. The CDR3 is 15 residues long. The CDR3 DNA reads TGCAGCGTCGGATTCAGGGGGCGAAGGCAAGAGACCCAGTACTTC. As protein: CSVGFRGRRQETQYF.

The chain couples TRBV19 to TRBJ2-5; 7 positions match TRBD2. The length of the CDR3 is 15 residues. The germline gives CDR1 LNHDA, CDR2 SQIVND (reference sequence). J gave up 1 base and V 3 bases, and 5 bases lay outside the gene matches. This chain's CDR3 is CASSMGSGGQETQYF. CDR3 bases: TGTGCCAGTAGTATGGGTTCGGGGGGCCAAGAGACCCAGTACTTC. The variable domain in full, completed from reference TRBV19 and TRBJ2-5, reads DGGITQSPKYLFRKEGQNVTLSCEQNLNHDAMYWYRQDPGQGLRLIYYSQIVNDFQKGDIAEGYSVSREKKESFPLTVTSAQKNPTAFYLCASSMGSGGQETQYFGPGTRLLVL.

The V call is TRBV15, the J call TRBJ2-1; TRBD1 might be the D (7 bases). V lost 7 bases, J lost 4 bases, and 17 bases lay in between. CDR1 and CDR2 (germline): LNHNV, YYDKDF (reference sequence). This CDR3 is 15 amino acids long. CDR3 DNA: TGTGCCACCACTCCGGACAGGAGGGGGTACAATGAGCAGTTCTTC. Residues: CATTPDRRGYNEQFF.